This T cell receptor (beta chain) was documented in a study of blood T cell repertoires in COVID-19. This table comes from immunoSEQ multiplex PCR, and its TCRdb copy is limited to in-frame clones, with some not included. The sample records about 40,000 clones, about 85% being singletons. Germline CDR1 is LNHDA and CDR2 is SQIVND (reference sequence). The CDR3 is 15 amino acids. V lost 5 bases and J lost 0, with 11 bases in between. Material for sequencing was peripheral blood. This chain connects TRBV19 to TRBJ1-5; a weak D match, TRBD1 (5 bases). The TCR comes from a man in his sixties with COVID-19, enrolled during active disease. The CDR3 loop is CASSGRQYSNQPQHF. CDR3 sequence (DNA): TGTGCCAGTAGTGGTCGACAGTATAGCAATCAGCCCCAGCATTTT. Using reference TRBV19 and TRBJ1-5 for the parts outside the CDR3, the full variable domain is DGGITQSPKYLFRKEGQNVTLSCEQNLNHDAMYWYRQDPGQGLRLIYYSQIVNDFQKGDIAEGYSVSREKKESFPLTVTSAQKNPTAFYLCASSGRQYSNQPQHFGDGTRLSIL.